This T cell receptor (beta chain) was sequenced during a study of Ad26.COV2.S vaccination and SARS-CoV-2 variants. The protocol was immunoSEQ multiplex PCR, while the TCRdb copy is restricted to in-frame clones and leaves out a portion. The sample records hundreds of thousands of clones, around 87% being singletons. The CDR3 totals 15 residues. Per germline, CDR1 MNHEY and CDR2 SMNVEV (reference sequence). V shed 6 bases, J shed 4 bases, and the junction held 6 bases outside the gene matches. The treatment denotes: about 20 received Ad26.COV2.S at low or high dose, single or two shots; several received placebo; per-sample allocation not given. Collection of samples fell on day 63 after the first vaccine or placebo injection.

This sequence was found in a person between 18 and 59 years old who received the Ad26.COV2.S COVID-19 vaccine or a placebo. The chain couples TRBV27 to TRBJ1-6, with 7 bases fitting TRBD1. The sample here was peripheral blood, taken in a trial of Ad26.COV2.S vaccine versus placebo. The CDR3 loop is CASSPDREYNSPLHF. CDR3 in DNA: TGTGCCAGCAGCCCTGACAGGGAATATAATTCACCCCTCCACTTT.